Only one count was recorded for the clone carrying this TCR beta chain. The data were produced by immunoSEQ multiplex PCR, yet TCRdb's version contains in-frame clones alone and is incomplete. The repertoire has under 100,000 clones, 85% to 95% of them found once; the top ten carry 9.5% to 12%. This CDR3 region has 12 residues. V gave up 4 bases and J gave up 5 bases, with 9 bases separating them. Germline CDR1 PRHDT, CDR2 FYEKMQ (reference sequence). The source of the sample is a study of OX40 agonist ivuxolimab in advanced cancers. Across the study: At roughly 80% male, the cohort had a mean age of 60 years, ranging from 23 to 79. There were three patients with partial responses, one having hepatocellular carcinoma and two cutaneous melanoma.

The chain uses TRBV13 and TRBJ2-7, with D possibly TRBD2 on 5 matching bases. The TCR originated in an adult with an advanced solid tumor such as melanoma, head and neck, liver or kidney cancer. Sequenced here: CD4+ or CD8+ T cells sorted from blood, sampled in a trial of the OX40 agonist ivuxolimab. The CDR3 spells CASSSGVHEQYF. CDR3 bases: TGTGCCAGCAGCTCCGGGGTTCACGAGCAGTACTTC. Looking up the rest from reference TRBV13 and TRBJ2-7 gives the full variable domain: AAGVIQSPRHLIKEKRETATLKCYPIPRHDTVYWYQQGPGQDPQFLISFYEKMQSDKGSIPDRFSAQQFSDYHSELNMSSLELGDSALYFCASSSGVHEQYFGPGTRLTVT.